These 24 T cell receptor beta chains were all obtained from the same sample, sequenced in a study of CD8+CD57+ T cells in acquired aplastic anemia. Whoever was chosen for sequencing had shown CD8+CD57+ cell expansion by flow cytometry. Profiles of TCR beta VDJ and CDR3 were generated from a genomic DNA template. TCRdb analysed the reads with MiXCR anew, one entry per CDR3 protein. The data show 220,000 or so distinct CDR3 sequences, with 65% seen just once and about 60% held by the top ten. The specimen sequenced was sorted CD4+, CD8+, or CD8+CD57+ T cells (not recorded which) from PBMCs. The receptors derive from a human donor with aplastic anemia.

The sample holds one count of this clonotype. The chain combines TRBV7-8 with TRBJ2-5, with D maybe TRBD2 (6 bases). Trimming took 8 bases from V and 2 from J, leaving 12 bases between them. CDR1 is SGHVS, CDR2 FQNEAQ, per germline. The CDR3 sequence is 13 residues long. The CDR3 DNA reads as TGTGCCAGCTGGTCGACTAGTCAAGAGACCCAGTACTTC. Its protein product is CASWSTSQETQYF. Full variable domain (remainder filled in from reference TRBV7-8 and TRBJ2-5): GAGVSQSPRYKVAKRGQDVALRCDPISGHVSLFWYQQALGQGPEFLTYFQNEAQLDKSGLPSDRFFAERPEGSVSTLKIQRTQQEDSAVYLCASWSTSQETQYFGPGTRLLVL.

The V and J genes are TRBV5-1 and TRBJ2-7, with D hard to call. Germline V CDR1 and CDR2: SGHRS, YFSETQ. The length of the CDR3 is 12 residues. The V and J ends lost 0 bases and 3 bases respectively, with 4 bases between them. This CDR3 is CASSLDVYEQYF. CDR3 DNA sequence: TGCGCCAGCAGCTTGGATGTCTACGAGCAGTACTTC.

This sequence joins TRBV7-9 and TRBJ1-2; 9 nucleotides align to TRBD1. Germline assignment: CDR1 SEHNR and CDR2 FQNEAQ (reference sequence). V was clipped by 8 bases and J by 4 bases; unmatched bases: 11. This CDR3 comprises 15 residues. CDR3 bases: TGTGCCAGCCAGTTACAGGGGGCGCGCCTCTATGGCTACACCTTC. Translation: CASQLQGARLYGYTF. The full variable domain, its missing parts supplied by reference TRBV7-9 and TRBJ1-2, is DTGVSQNPRHKITKRGQNVTFRCDPISEHNRLYWYRQTLGQGPEFLTYFQNEAQLEKSRLLSDRFSAERPKGSFSTLEIQRTEQGDSAMYLCASQLQGARLYGYTFGSGTRLTVV.

This chain uses TRBV12-3 or TRBV12-4 with TRBJ1-1; D call uncertain. The CDR3 is made up of 13 amino acids. Between the trimmed V and J ends, which lost 1 base and 11 bases, there was a span of 14 bases. The DNA for the CDR3 is TGTGCCAGCAGTTTAGACGTGGGCTCTTCGGCTTTCTTT. The encoded protein is CASSLDVGSSAFF.

The genes are TRBV7-8 and TRBJ2-7; no reliable D call. Germline lookup yields CDR1 SGHVS and CDR2 FQNEAQ. This CDR3 comprises 13 residues. V was cut by 3 bases and J by 3 bases, with 9 bases left in between. The CDR3 sequence: CASSLGTFYEQYF. CDR3 DNA sequence: TGTGCCAGCAGCTTGGGCACGTTCTACGAGCAGTACTTC.

This clonotype was seen only once. V gene TRBV5-1 combines with J gene TRBJ1-1; TRBD1 is a possible D gene (6 bases). Trimming took off 4 bases at V and 0 bases at J, with 13 bases between the two ends. The CDR3 length is 15 residues. CDR1 and CDR2 (germline): SGHRS, YFSETQ. Here the CDR3 DNA reads TGCGCCAGCAGCGAAATGACAGGCTTGAACACTGAAGCTTTCTTT. Translated, it gives CASSEMTGLNTEAFF.

The V and J genes are TRBV12-3 or TRBV12-4 and TRBJ1-2; tentative D call: TRBD1 (6 bases). V dropped 6 bases and J dropped 4 bases, with 18 bases sitting between them. The CDR3 contains 15 residues. The CDR3 here is CASSPTTGSLYGYTF. DNA of the CDR3: TGTGCCAGCAGCCCTACCACAGGGTCTCTCTATGGCTACACCTTC.

This clonotype was detected only a few times. The rearrangement joins TRBV7-9 to TRBJ2-7; TRBD2 is a possible D gene (6 bases). The CDR3 is 14 residues long. Germline loops: CDR1 SEHNR, CDR2 FQNEAQ (reference sequence). The germline V and J ends were trimmed by 3 bases and 0 bases, with 9 bases remaining between them. The CDR3 here is CASSFGGISYEQYF. The CDR3 DNA follows: TGTGCCAGCAGCTTTGGGGGGATCTCCTACGAGCAGTACTTC.

V is TRBV19 and J is TRBJ1-1; weak D call: TRBD1 (5 bases). There are 13 residues in the CDR3. Trimming pared 4 bases from V and 10 bases from J, leaving 16 bases between. Germline CDR1 and CDR2: LNHDA and SQIVND (reference sequence). The CDR3 is CASSSEGSYVAFF. DNA of the CDR3: TGTGCCAGTAGTAGCGAGGGGTCCTACGTAGCTTTCTTT.

The rearrangement links TRBV2 to TRBJ1-1; D gene unclear. From germline, CDR1 is SNHLY and CDR2 FYNNEI. The CDR3 consists of 13 residues. V dropped 1 base and J dropped 7 bases, with 10 bases sitting between them. The CDR3 DNA is TGTGCCAGCAGTGAAGTCGGGTTTGATGAAGCTTTCTTT. Its translation: CASSEVGFDEAFF.

This clonotype was observed a handful of times. The chain combines TRBV15 with TRBJ2-1, with TRBD2 matching over 7 bases. The ends lost 0 bases at V and 4 bases at J; junction bases unmatched: 9. The CDR3 has 17 amino acids. Germline-derived CDR1 and CDR2 are LNHNV and YYDKDF (reference sequence). The CDR3 sequence: CATSRDWASGAYNEQFF. CDR3 DNA sequence: TGTGCCACCAGCAGAGACTGGGCTAGCGGAGCTTACAATGAGCAGTTCTTC.

The chain has TRBV29-1 and TRBJ2-1; the match to TRBD1 covers 9 bases. V lost 0 bases and J lost 8; bases outside the gene matches: 8. The CDR3 runs to 15 residues. Germline CDR1 is SQVTM and CDR2 is ANQGSEA. CDR3 nucleotides: TGCAGCGTTGAAGATCCGCGACAGGGGGACGATGAGCAGTTCTTC. The encoded protein is CSVEDPRQGDDEQFF.

The chain couples TRBV7-9 to TRBJ2-5; D might be TRBD2 (6 bases). This CDR3 contains 13 residues. Trimming cost V 5 bases and J 5 bases, with 12 bases left between them. CDR1 and CDR2 from the germline V gene are SEHNR and FQNEAQ (reference sequence). This CDR3 reads CASSQGRTETQYF. The CDR3 DNA reads TGTGCCAGCAGCCAAGGGAGGACGGAGACCCAGTACTTC.

The rearrangement joins TRBV7-2 to TRBJ2-2; no definite D call. Trimming left V 2 bases short and J 2 bases short, with 9 bases between. There are 15 residues in the CDR3. Germline V gene lookup returns CDR1 SGHTA and CDR2 FQGNSA. CDR3 nucleotide sequence: TGTGCCAGCAGCTTATTATCACCAAACACCGGGGAGCTGTTTTTT. Its translation is CASSLLSPNTGELFF. Combining the CDR3 with reference TRBV7-2 and TRBJ2-2 gives the whole variable domain GAGVSQSPSNKVTEKGKDVELRCDPISGHTALYWYRQSLGQGLEFLIYFQGNSAPDKSGLPSDRFSAERTGGSVSTLTIQRTQQEDSAVYLCASSLLSPNTGELFFGEGSRLTVL.

The CDR3 reads CSATKQAETQYF. The CDR3 nucleotides read TGCAGTGCTACAAAGCAGGCAGAGACCCAGTACTTC. The chain combines TRBV20-1 with TRBJ2-5, with D uncertain. Between the trimmed V and J ends, which lost 4 bases and 4 bases, there was a span of 10 bases. The CDR3 is 12 residues long. Germline lookup yields CDR1 DFQATT and CDR2 SNEGSKA (reference sequence).

The rearrangement joins TRBV5-4 to TRBJ2-3; no reliable D call. CDR1 and CDR2 (germline): SGHNT, YYREEE (reference sequence). This CDR3 region has 15 residues. V dropped 4 bases and J dropped 8 bases, with 20 bases sitting between them. In DNA form, the CDR3 reads TGTGCCAGCAGCCAAGGAAGTCTGGGGATGGGTACGCAGTATTTT. Translating gives CASSQGSLGMGTQYF.

The chain is built from TRBV11-3 and TRBJ2-3; D is undetermined. This CDR3 comprises 16 residues. The V gene lost 1 base and the J gene lost 0 bases, with 11 bases spanning the gap. Germline-derived CDR1 and CDR2 are SGHNT and YENEEA. The CDR3 region has the DNA TGTGCCAGCAGCTTAGGAGTTAGCCGTAGCACAGATACGCAGTATTTT. Protein: CASSLGVSRSTDTQYF. The full variable domain, with the rest looked up from reference TRBV11-3 and TRBJ2-3, is EAGVVQSPRYKIIEKKQPVAFWCNPISGHNTLYWYLQNLGQGPELLIRYENEEAVDDSQLPKDRFSAERLKGVDSTLKIQPAELGDSAVYLCASSLGVSRSTDTQYFGPGTRLTVL.

The chain joins TRBV4-1 to TRBJ1-5, with 7 bases matching TRBD1. Germline lookup yields CDR1 MGHRA and CDR2 YSYEKL. The CDR3 is 16 amino acids. V trimming: 4 bases; J trimming: 6 bases; junction bases outside the gene matches: 12. CDR3 region: CASSPQTTGFGQPQHF. DNA for the CDR3: TGCGCCAGCAGCCCACAAACGACAGGGTTCGGTCAGCCCCAGCATTTT.

The chain is built from TRBV10-3 and TRBJ1-5, with 10 bases matching TRBD1. V lost 6 bases, J lost 1 base, and 0 bases stayed unmatched. CDR1 is ENHRY and CDR2 is SYGVKD in the germline V gene. CDR3 length: 14 amino acids. The CDR3 loop reads CAIRGQGSNQPQHF. In nucleotides, the CDR3 is TGTGCCATCAGGGGACAGGGGAGCAATCAGCCCCAGCATTTT.

The gene calls are TRBV15 and TRBJ1-3; 9 nucleotides match TRBD1. CDR3 length equals 19 residues. Trimming cost V 2 bases and J 0 bases; bases outside gene matches: 11. The V gene's germline CDR1 is LNHNV and CDR2 YYDKDF (reference sequence). DNA of the CDR3: TGTGCCACCAGCAGACCATTTCCGGGACAGGGCGGCTCTGGAAACACCATATATTTT. This gives the protein CATSRPFPGQGGSGNTIYF.

This clonotype was detected only once. The chain employs TRBV2 and TRBJ2-3; no clear D gene. The germline CDR1 and CDR2 sequences are SNHLY and FYNNEI. The CDR3 is made up of 14 amino acids. Trimming took 6 bases from V and 5 from J, leaving 15 bases between them. This CDR3 is CASSDLKGVDTQYF. In nucleotides, the CDR3 is TGTGCCAGCAGCGATCTAAAGGGTGTAGATACGCAGTATTTT.

This clonotype was detected only a few times. This chain uses TRBV13 with TRBJ2-1; the D is unclear. Per the germline V gene, CDR1 is PRHDT and CDR2 is FYEKMQ (reference sequence). V shed 5 bases and J shed 12 bases, with 23 bases lying between them. This CDR3 comprises 15 residues. The CDR3 reads CASSPAGRITDTQFF. In DNA, the CDR3 is TGTGCCAGCAGCCCAGCTGGCAGAATCACAGATACGCAGTTCTTC.

The J gene is TRBJ2-1, the V gene TRBV29-1; 10 nucleotides match TRBD1. Germline loops: CDR1 SQVTM, CDR2 ANQGSEA. The CDR3 extends over 16 amino acids. The V segment lost 4 bases and the J segment 3 bases; nucleotides outside the gene matches: 9. The CDR3 spells CSVAVSGQGVYNEQFF. DNA of the CDR3: TGCAGCGTTGCTGTCTCTGGACAGGGGGTCTACAATGAGCAGTTCTTC.

The chain combines TRBV9 with TRBJ1-5; D not resolved. V lost 3 bases and J lost 2, with 12 bases in between. There are 15 residues in the CDR3. Germline CDR1 reads SGDLS; CDR2 reads YYNGEE. The CDR3 sequence is CASSASSGGNQPQHF. CDR3 DNA: TGTGCCAGCAGCGCATCTTCAGGTGGCAATCAGCCCCAGCATTTT.